The 6 T cell receptor beta chains below come from one sample, sequenced in a study of cytomegalovirus exposure and HLA in healthy donors. Primers: 60 Vbeta forward and 13 Jbeta reverse. TCRdb's copy holds only in-frame clones and misses some; the assay was immunoSEQ multiplex PCR. The repertoire holds roughly 190,000 clones, with almost 80% as singletons. The sequenced sample was PBMCs. Receptors originate from a woman aged 18-29 years in good health and CMV-seronegative.

This chain uses TRBV7-9 with TRBJ1-2, with D uncertain. V shed 1 base and J shed 7 bases, with 7 bases lying between them. This CDR3 comprises 12 residues. From germline, CDR1 is SEHNR and CDR2 FQNEAQ (reference sequence). The CDR3 DNA reads as TGTGCCAGCAGCTTAGGAGTTGGTGGCTACACCTTC. Translated: CASSLGVGGYTF.

This clone was counted a few times. The chain carries TRBV7-6 and TRBJ2-7, with 9 positions matching TRBD1. CDR1 and CDR2 from the germline V gene are SGHVS and FNYEAQ. This CDR3 is 16 amino acids long. The ends lost 0 bases at V and 4 bases at J; junction bases unmatched: 7. CDR3: CASSLASTGGKYEQYF. The CDR3 DNA sequence: TGTGCCAGCAGCTTAGCATCGACAGGGGGAAAATACGAGCAGTACTTC. Using reference TRBV7-6 and TRBJ2-7 for the parts outside the CDR3, the full variable domain is GAGVSQSPRYKVTKRGQDVALRCDPISGHVSLYWYRQALGQGPEFLTYFNYEAQQDKSGLPNDRFSAERPEGSISTLTIQRTEQRDSAMYRCASSLASTGGKYEQYFGPGTRLTVT.

The chain has TRBV5-8 and TRBJ1-1; D might be TRBD1 (6 bases). V was shortened by 5 bases and J by 6 bases, with 26 bases between the two germline ends. The CDR3 extends over 17 amino acids. The germline CDR1 and CDR2 sequences are SGHTS and YDEGEE. The CDR3 region has the DNA TGTGCCAGCAGGAATTACAACAGGGCCTCGGTTATACCTGAAGCTTTCTTT. It specifies CASRNYNRASVIPEAFF.

This chain's CDR3 is CASSRGSGGEKLFF. The CDR3 DNA is TGTGCCAGCAGTAGGGGTTCAGGGGGTGAAAAACTGTTTTTT. The V call is TRBV7-9, the J call TRBJ1-4, with 7 bases fitting TRBD1. Germline loops: CDR1 SEHNR, CDR2 FQNEAQ (reference sequence). The ends lost 6 bases at V and 7 bases at J; junction bases unmatched: 8. This CDR3 has 14 amino acids.

Here the CDR3 DNA reads TGTGCCAGCAGTTACCCGGGACAGGCCTCAGAGCAGTACTTC. Residues: CASSYPGQASEQYF. This chain links TRBV6-6 with TRBJ2-7, with TRBD1 matching 8 bases. The germline V gene encodes CDR1 MNHNY and CDR2 SVGAGI (reference sequence). Trimming at V came to 2 bases and at J to 7 bases, leaving 7 bases not matched to a gene. There are 14 residues in the CDR3.

The chain recombines TRBV29-1 with TRBJ1-2; TRBD1 is a possible D gene (5 bases). Trimming took 3 bases from V and 8 from J, leaving 13 bases between them. Germline V gives CDR1 SQVTM, CDR2 ANQGSEA. This CDR3 spans 12 amino acids. Here the CDR3 DNA reads TGCAGCGTTGATCCACAGGTCGAGGGCTACACCTTC. Amino acids: CSVDPQVEGYTF. Supplemented by reference TRBV29-1 and TRBJ1-2, the full variable domain reads SAVISQKPSRDICQRGTSLTIQCQVDSQVTMMFWYRQQPGQSLTLIATANQGSEATYESGFVIDKFPISRPNLTFSTLTVSNMSPEDSSIYLCSVDPQVEGYTFGSGTRLTVV.